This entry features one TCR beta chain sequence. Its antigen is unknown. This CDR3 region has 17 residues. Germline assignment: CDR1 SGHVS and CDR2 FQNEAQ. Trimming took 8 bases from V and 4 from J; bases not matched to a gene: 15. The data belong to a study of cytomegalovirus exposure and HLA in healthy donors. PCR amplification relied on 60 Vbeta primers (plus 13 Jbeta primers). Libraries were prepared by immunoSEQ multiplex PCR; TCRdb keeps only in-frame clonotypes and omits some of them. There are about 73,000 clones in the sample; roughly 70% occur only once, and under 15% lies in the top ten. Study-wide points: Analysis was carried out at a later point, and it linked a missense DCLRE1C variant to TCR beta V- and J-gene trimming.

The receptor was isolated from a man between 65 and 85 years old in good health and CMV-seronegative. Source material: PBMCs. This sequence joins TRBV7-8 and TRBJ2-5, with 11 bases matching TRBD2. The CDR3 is CASSGASGRWGGETQYF. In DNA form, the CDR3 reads TGTGCCAGCTCCGGGGCTAGCGGGAGGTGGGGCGGAGAGACCCAGTACTTC.